The 22 T cell receptor beta chains presented below share a single source sample, sequenced in a study of cytomegalovirus exposure and HLA in healthy donors (TCRdb year 2017). Receptors were amplified or captured by the immunoSEQ multiplex PCR assay. Sourced from immuneACCESS, this table was stored by TCRdb with only in-frame sequences that have V and J called. A share of the clones is absent; for the studies checked, an unresolved V gene accounts for under half, and the remainder has no known explanation. For this sample the table gives around 200,000 clones, of which approximately 78% were detected only once. Of the sample, around 1.2% is held by the ten largest clones. The sequenced sample consisted of PBMCs. These TCRs come from a woman under 40 in good health and CMV-seronegative.

This clone was seen more than once but under ten times. The chain carries TRBV6-1 and TRBJ2-1; TRBD1 aligns across 7 bases. This CDR3 has 13 residues. Germline CDR1 is MNHNS and CDR2 is SASEGT. V shed 8 bases, J shed 6 bases, and the junction held 7 bases outside the gene matches. CDR3 loop: CASGLRDSNEQFF. In DNA, the CDR3 is TGTGCCAGCGGCCTCCGGGACAGCAATGAGCAGTTCTTC.

This chain uses TRBV2 with TRBJ2-7; the D gene is possibly TRBD2 (5 bases). Germline CDR1 is SNHLY and CDR2 is FYNNEI. Deletions cut 6 bases from V and 4 bases from J, with 13 bases between. The CDR3 runs 13 residues. CDR3 protein: CASSRGRPYEQYF. The CDR3 DNA is TGTGCCAGCAGCCGGGGAAGACCTTACGAGCAGTACTTC.

The V gene is TRBV5-6, the J gene TRBJ1-5, with D maybe TRBD1 (5 bases). The CDR3 is 14 residues long. CDR1 is SGHDT, CDR2 YYEEEE, per germline. Between the trimmed V and J ends, which lost 4 bases and 7 bases, there was a span of 15 bases. The CDR3 sequence: CASSPGQGGQPQHF. CDR3 in DNA: TGTGCCAGCAGCCCCGGGCAGGGTGGCCAGCCCCAGCATTTT.

The V call is TRBV28, the J call TRBJ1-5; unclear D gene. From germline, CDR1 is MDHEN and CDR2 SYDVKM. With 3 bases removed from V and 7 bases from J, the gap between germline ends came to 19 bases. This CDR3 contains 16 residues. CDR3 DNA: TGTGCCAGCAGTTTGGGCAGGTCCGGCGTTGAGCAGCCCCAGCATTTT. Translating it yields CASSLGRSGVEQPQHF.

The chain couples TRBV19 to TRBJ1-5, with D possibly matching TRBD1 (5 bases). V dropped 8 bases and J dropped 3 bases, with 11 bases sitting between them. The CDR3 totals 13 residues. Germline V gives CDR1 LNHDA, CDR2 SQIVND (reference sequence). CDR3 protein: CASQGAHNQPQHF. DNA of the CDR3: TGTGCCAGTCAAGGGGCTCACAATCAGCCCCAGCATTTT.

The chain couples TRBV5-1 to TRBJ2-7, with a weak D call TRBD2 (5 bases). Trimming left V 0 bases short and J 5 bases short, with 9 bases between. CDR3 length: 13 amino acids. The germline gives CDR1 SGHRS, CDR2 YFSETQ. The CDR3 DNA reads TGCGCCAGCAGCTTGGCGGGGTCTAACGAGCAGTACTTC. Translating it yields CASSLAGSNEQYF. The variable domain in full, completed from reference TRBV5-1 and TRBJ2-7, reads KAGVTQTPRYLIKTRGQQVTLSCSPISGHRSVSWYQQTPGQGLQFLFEYFSETQRNKGNFPGRFSGRQFSNSRSEMNVSTLELGDSALYLCASSLAGSNEQYFGPGTRLTVT.

The chain has TRBV6-1 and TRBJ1-1; 7 bases fit TRBD1. Losses at the gene ends were 3 bases for V and 0 bases for J; bases not matched to a gene: 13. Looked up from germline, CDR1 is MNHNS and CDR2 is SASEGT. The CDR3 runs to 18 residues. The CDR3 nucleotides read TGTGCCAGCAGTGACCCAAAAGTTCCGGGACAGTTGAACACTGAAGCTTTCTTT. It yields the protein CASSDPKVPGQLNTEAFF.

The V gene is TRBV5-1, the J gene TRBJ1-2; D gene uncertain. Germline values: CDR1 SGHRS, CDR2 YFSETQ. Trimming pared 0 bases from V and 8 bases from J, leaving 11 bases between. CDR3 size: 13 residues. CDR3 residues: CASSLAGVGGYTF. The CDR3 region has the DNA TGCGCCAGCAGCTTGGCCGGGGTTGGGGGCTACACCTTC.

The chain combines TRBV2 with TRBJ1-5; maybe TRBD1 (6 bases). The germline V and J ends were trimmed by 6 bases and 7 bases, with 13 bases remaining between them. The CDR3 spans 13 residues. Germline CDR1 SNHLY, CDR2 FYNNEI. The CDR3, as DNA: TGTGCCAGCAGGGCAGGCCAGGGGCAGCCCCAGCATTTT. Its protein is CASRAGQGQPQHF.

V is TRBV7-9 and J is TRBJ1-1; the match to TRBD1 covers 10 bases. Germline V gene sequence: CDR1 SEHNR, CDR2 FQNEAQ (reference sequence). This CDR3 has 15 amino acids. J was trimmed by 6 bases and V by 4 bases; bases with no gene match: 8. The CDR3, as DNA: TGTGCCAGCAGCTCAACCGGGACAGGGGTCCCTGAAGCTTTCTTT. It specifies CASSSTGTGVPEAFF.

The chain employs TRBV11-1 and TRBJ2-3, with a tentative D call TRBD1 (6 bases). Germline lookup yields CDR1 SGHAT and CDR2 FQDESV (reference sequence). The CDR3 runs 15 residues. V lost 5 bases to trimming and J lost 4 bases, with 16 bases between them. CDR3 in amino acids: CASSQRPGAADTQYF. In nucleotides, the CDR3 is TGTGCCAGCAGCCAAAGGCCAGGGGCTGCAGATACGCAGTATTTT.

This chain uses TRBV30 with TRBJ2-1; D is perhaps TRBD1 (6 bases). Germline CDR1 reads GTSNPN; CDR2 reads SVGIG (reference sequence). This CDR3 spans 16 amino acids. Trimming cost V 3 bases and J 0 bases, with 15 bases left between them. CDR3 coding DNA: TGTGCCTGGAGCGGACAGCTAATGAGCTCCTACAATGAGCAGTTCTTC. Its translation: CAWSGQLMSSYNEQFF.

This clone was observed a single time. J is TRBJ1-1 and V is TRBV5-1; the D gene is possibly TRBD1 (6 bases). With 2 bases removed from V and 5 bases from J, the gap between germline ends came to 16 bases. Per germline, CDR1 SGHRS and CDR2 YFSETQ. The length of the CDR3 is 15 residues. CDR3 sequence (DNA): TGCGCCAGCAGCTTATGGGAGGGGGGAAATACTGAAGCTTTCTTT. Its translation: CASSLWEGGNTEAFF.

The rearrangement uses TRBV5-1 and TRBJ1-1; D unclear. Trimming removed 4 bases from V and 0 bases from J, with 7 bases in between. CDR3 length: 13 residues. Germline V gene data show CDR1 as SGHRS and CDR2 as YFSETQ. The CDR3 loop is CASSLSMNTEAFF. CDR3 DNA: TGCGCCAGCAGCCTAAGTATGAACACTGAAGCTTTCTTT.

The rearrangement links TRBV20-1 to TRBJ1-5; D remains ambiguous. V shed 1 base and J shed 5 bases, with 3 bases lying between them. The CDR3 contains 11 residues. Germline V CDR1 and CDR2: DFQATT, SNEGSKA (reference sequence). Here the CDR3 DNA reads TGCAGTGCTAGAGCAGATCAGCCCCAGCATTTT. This translates into CSARADQPQHF.

V usage is TRBV7-3 and J usage is TRBJ1-1; D is perhaps TRBD1 (5 bases). V shed 5 bases and J shed 1 base, with 8 bases lying between them. Germline loops: CDR1 SGHTA, CDR2 FQGTGA. The CDR3 length is 13 residues. The CDR3 DNA sequence: TGTGCCAGCAGCAACGGGGGGAACACTGAAGCTTTCTTT. Its protein is CASSNGGNTEAFF.

This rearrangement joins TRBV6-5 to TRBJ2-2, with 11 positions matching TRBD1. This CDR3 is 15 amino acids long. V lost 6 bases, J lost 4 bases, and 4 bases stayed unmatched. Germline V gives CDR1 MNHEY, CDR2 SVGAGI. The CDR3 here is CASRAGTGGTGELFF. CDR3 coding DNA: TGTGCCAGCAGGGCAGGGACAGGGGGCACCGGGGAGCTGTTTTTT.

The chain carries TRBV27 and TRBJ2-3; 11 nucleotides agree with TRBD2. The J segment lost 4 bases and the V segment lost 3 bases, leaving 3 bases of the junction unmatched. Germline CDR1 is MNHEY and CDR2 is SMNVEV (reference sequence). There are 15 residues in the CDR3. CDR3 sequence reads: CASSFPSGRSDTQYF. The CDR3 nucleotides read TGTGCCAGCAGTTTTCCTAGCGGGAGGTCAGATACGCAGTATTTT.

The rearrangement links TRBV18 to TRBJ2-1, with TRBD2 as a possible D gene (6 bases). The CDR3 has 14 residues. The germline CDR1 and CDR2 sequences are KGHSH and LQKENI. The V end lost 4 bases, the J end lost 8 bases, and 15 bases lay between the germline ends. CDR3 sequence: CASSRVLASDEQFF. Written as DNA, the CDR3 is TGTGCCAGCTCACGTGTGCTAGCTAGCGATGAGCAGTTCTTC.

The rearrangement uses TRBV5-4 and TRBJ2-7; D perhaps matches TRBD2 (6 bases). V lost 4 bases, J lost 6 bases, and 11 bases lay in between. Germline CDR1 reads SGHNT; CDR2 reads YYREEE (reference sequence). The CDR3 runs to 12 residues. In DNA form, the CDR3 reads TGTGCCAGCAGCCACTCGGGGGTCGAGCAGTACTTC. This codes for CASSHSGVEQYF.

This chain joins TRBV11-2 and TRBJ1-6; maybe TRBD1 (6 bases). The V gene's germline CDR1 is SGHAT and CDR2 FQNNGV. The CDR3 length is 14 residues. Trimming left V 5 bases short and J 4 bases short, with 9 bases between. DNA for the CDR3: TGTGCCAGCAGCCCCGGGACATATAATTCACCCCTCCACTTT. It encodes CASSPGTYNSPLHF.

The chain employs TRBV30 and TRBJ1-4, with TRBD1 matching 9 bases. Germline CDR1 is GTSNPN and CDR2 is SVGIG (reference sequence). V lost 2 bases and J lost 7; bases outside the gene matches: 11. This CDR3 is 16 amino acids long. CDR3 nucleotides: TGTGCCTGGAGTCGGCCCACAGGGGGCCAGCGTGAAAAACTGTTTTTT. This sequence encodes CAWSRPTGGQREKLFF.